The clone carrying this T cell receptor (beta chain) was seen a few times. This CDR3 has 13 residues. The V gene lost 5 bases and the J gene lost 2 bases, with 9 bases spanning the gap. The germline CDR1 and CDR2 sequences are SEHNR and FQNEAQ (reference sequence). Researchers amplified the TCR beta CDR3 regions from RNA transcripts. Initially, a first-round RT-PCR of the TCR CDR3 employed the HTBI primer set. TCRdb passed the multiplex PCR reads through MiXCR, listing each CDR3 protein once. The repertoire has 200,000 to 300,000 distinct CDR3 sequences, 15% to 20% of them found once; the top ten carry around 28%. The sample comes from a study of T cells in Graves' hyperthyroidism and ophthalmopathy.

The chain has TRBV7-9 and TRBJ1-1; D is unresolved. The source of this sequence is a woman aged 18-29 years with Graves' ophthalmopathy. Sequencing input: blood. CDR3 sequence: CASSAYSNTEAFF. The CDR3 bases are TGTGCCAGCAGCGCCTATAGTAACACTGAAGCTTTCTTT.